Listed below are T cell receptor beta chains from one sample, sequenced in a study of cytomegalovirus exposure and HLA in healthy donors. Sequenced by immunoSEQ multiplex PCR; TCRdb stores in-frame clones only, minus some. The data hold under 200,000 clones, with over 75% observed a single time. The specimen sequenced was PBMCs. The receptor set was obtained from a young woman in good health and CMV-seronegative. CDR3s include the opening cysteine and the closing phenylalanine or tryptophan. The order of the fields is D gene, J gene, V gene, clone size, CDR3 protein, CDR3 DNA. D genes are given only for firm matches. The size of a clone is reported for some rows only, either as once, few or many, or as a class for expanded clones.

>TRBD2|TRBJ2-5|TRBV11-2|.
CASSPTGLAYQETQYF
TGTGCCAGCAGTCCTACAGGACTAGCGTACCAAGAGACCCAGTACTTC
>.|TRBJ1-2|TRBV19|.
CASSEDQDSNGYTF
TGTGCCAGTAGTGAAGACCAGGACAGCAACGGCTACACCTTC
>TRBD1|TRBJ1-4|TRBV18|.
CASSPADRAGNEKLFF
TGTGCCAGCTCACCAGCAGACAGGGCGGGTAATGAAAAACTGTTTTTT
>.|TRBJ1-1|TRBV10-1|.
CASRGQNTEAFF
TGCGCCAGCAGGGGCCAGAACACTGAAGCTTTCTTT
>.|TRBJ2-5|TRBV7-3|.
CASSLTPEQETQYF
TGTGCCAGCAGCTTAACACCAGAACAAGAGACCCAGTACTTC
>TRBD2|TRBJ2-4|TRBV15|few
CATSSLAGLAENIQYF
TGTGCCACCAGCAGCCTAGCGGGACTAGCGGAAAACATTCAGTACTTC
>.|TRBJ1-6|TRBV27|.
CATQGPLNNSPLHF
TGTGCCACGCAGGGCCCCCTCAATAATTCACCCCTCCACTTT
>.|TRBJ1-5|TRBV5-1|.
CASSLAGSNQPQHF
TGCGCCAGCAGCTTGGCAGGTAGCAATCAGCCCCAGCATTTT
>.|TRBJ2-1|TRBV27|once
CASSIAEAYNEQFF
TGTGCCAGCAGTATAGCGGAAGCTTACAATGAGCAGTTCTTC
>TRBD1|TRBJ2-3|TRBV29-1|.
CSGSQGESTDTQYF
TGCAGCGGATCACAGGGGGAAAGCACAGATACGCAGTATTTT
>TRBD1|TRBJ1-1|TRBV7-9|.
CSSSTMDRGSTEAFF
TGTTCCAGCAGCACGATGGACAGGGGGTCCACTGAAGCTTTCTTT
>.|TRBJ1-1|TRBV27|.
CASSSGLGRGMNTEAFF
TGTGCCAGCAGTTCGGGACTGGGGCGCGGAATGAACACTGAAGCTTTCTTT
>TRBD2|TRBJ2-1|TRBV5-1|.
CASSLEGQTSGGDEQFF
TGCGCCAGCAGCTTGGAAGGTCAGACTAGCGGGGGGGATGAGCAGTTCTTC
>TRBD1|TRBJ1-1|TRBV28|.
CASSPTKGTAFMNTEAFF
TGTGCCAGCAGTCCTACCAAGGGGACAGCATTTATGAACACTGAAGCTTTCTTT
>TRBD2|TRBJ2-2|TRBV28|.
CASSLNPGLANTGELFF
TGTGCCAGCAGTTTAAACCCGGGACTAGCGAACACCGGGGAGCTGTTTTTT
>.|TRBJ1-2|TRBV5-4|few
CASSLDRELNYGYTF
TGTGCCAGCAGCTTGGACAGGGAATTAAACTATGGCTACACCTTC
>.|TRBJ2-7|TRBV6-1|.
CASTLDGTFGEQYF
TGTGCCAGCACTCTAGACGGAACCTTCGGCGAGCAGTACTTC
>.|TRBJ1-1|TRBV6-5|.
CASSRPTGLTEAFF
TGTGCCAGCAGTCGCCCGACTGGATTGACTGAAGCTTTCTTT
>TRBD1|TRBJ1-1|TRBV5-4|.
CAGSLVNRGSRTEAFF
TGTGCCGGCAGCTTGGTGAACAGGGGTTCGAGAACTGAAGCTTTCTTT
>.|TRBJ1-6|TRBV4-1|once
CASSQVIANGSPLHF
TGCGCCAGCAGCCAAGTGATAGCCAACGGTTCACCCCTCCACTTT
>TRBD2|TRBJ2-7|TRBV11-2|once
CASSFGGYEQYF
TGTGCCAGCAGCTTCGGGGGGTACGAGCAGTACTTC
>.|TRBJ2-2|TRBV7-9|.
CASSLVAAGELFF
TGTGCCAGCAGCTTAGTAGCGGCCGGGGAGCTGTTTTTT
>.|TRBJ1-6|TRBV14|.
CASSQTTVQGSPLHF
TGTGCCAGCAGCCAGACGACGGTACAGGGTTCACCCCTCCACTTT
>.|TRBJ2-1|TRBV19|.
CASSINLVDEQFF
TGTGCCAGTAGTATTAATCTGGTAGATGAGCAGTTCTTC
>.|TRBJ2-1|TRBV5-4|few
CASSLAPHYEQFF
TGTGCCAGCAGCTTAGCGCCCCATTATGAGCAGTTCTTC
>.|TRBJ2-7|TRBV28|once
CASRAVVQGSYEQYF
TGTGCCAGCCGCGCTGTGGTACAGGGTTCCTACGAGCAGTACTTC
>TRBD1|TRBJ1-2|TRBV19|once
CASSIQSGTGAGYTF
TGTGCCAGTAGTATACAGTCCGGGACAGGGGCTGGCTACACCTTC
>.|TRBJ1-1|TRBV10-3|.
CATSDTLTEAFF
TGTGCCACCTCAGACACGCTCACTGAAGCTTTCTTT
>.|TRBJ2-2|TRBV25-1|.
CASTAGFSPDTGELFF
TGTGCCAGCACCGCGGGATTTTCCCCGGACACCGGGGAGCTGTTTTTT
>.|TRBJ1-2|TRBV21-1|.
CASSAKRGNYGYTF
TGTGCCAGCAGCGCGAAGCGGGGTAACTATGGCTACACCTTC
>.|TRBJ1-2|TRBV4-1|once
CASSLVRGNYGYTF
TGCGCCAGCAGCCTCGTTCGGGGGAACTATGGCTACACCTTC
>TRBD1|TRBJ1-2|TRBV7-2|.
CASSLVGQGYGYTF
TGTGCCAGCAGCTTAGTAGGACAGGGCTATGGCTACACCTTC
>.|TRBJ2-5|TRBV9|few
CASSVDPFQETQYF
TGTGCCAGCAGCGTAGATCCCTTCCAAGAGACCCAGTACTTC
>.|TRBJ1-5|TRBV5-3|.
CARSQGLGWNQPQHF
TGTGCCAGAAGCCAGGGTTTAGGGTGGAATCAGCCCCAGCATTTT
>TRBD1|TRBJ2-7|TRBV19|.
CASSIQGAQEQYF
TGTGCCAGTAGTATCCAGGGGGCGCAGGAGCAGTACTTC
>TRBD1|TRBJ1-1|TRBV28|few
CASSSKRGRGTEAFF
TGTGCCAGCAGCTCGAAAAGGGGGCGCGGCACTGAAGCTTTCTTT
>.|TRBJ2-7|TRBV11-2|.
CASSLEGASYEQYF
TGTGCCAGCAGCTTAGAGGGGGCGTCGTACGAGCAGTACTTC
>TRBD1|TRBJ2-7|TRBV19|few
CASSMEDRGYEQYF
TGTGCCAGTAGTATGGAGGACAGGGGCTACGAGCAGTACTTC
>TRBD1|TRBJ1-5|TRBV5-4|.
CASSPGTGVNQPQHF
TGTGCCAGCAGCCCAGGGACAGGTGTTAATCAGCCCCAGCATTTT
>TRBD2|TRBJ2-7|TRBV7-9|.
CASGGRGGTSGSYEQYF
TGTGCCAGCGGGGGAAGGGGGGGAACTAGCGGGAGTTACGAGCAGTACTTC
>.|TRBJ2-7|TRBV19|few
CASSSRLLGGRGDEQYF
TGTGCCAGTAGTTCCCGTCTGCTAGGGGGTAGAGGCGACGAGCAGTACTTC
>TRBD2|TRBJ2-4|TRBV6-1|.
CASSEFVAGGTFLAKNIQYF
TGTGCCAGCAGTGAATTCGTCGCGGGGGGAACCTTTCTAGCCAAAAACATTCAGTACTTC
>.|TRBJ1-4|TRBV23-1|.
CASSHHRRSKGLQKLFF
TGCGCCAGCAGTCACCACCGGCGCAGCAAGGGGCTGCAAAAACTGTTTTTT
>TRBD1|TRBJ1-4|TRBV28|once
CASSPDRESNEKLFF
TGTGCCAGCAGCCCCGACAGGGAGTCAAATGAAAAACTGTTTTTT
>.|TRBJ1-1|TRBV2|.
CASTLQGNTEAFF
TGTGCCAGCACCCTACAGGGGAACACTGAAGCTTTCTTT
>.|TRBJ2-7|TRBV2|.
CASSDVDRAYEQYF
TGTGCCAGCAGTGATGTAGACAGAGCCTACGAGCAGTACTTC
>.|TRBJ2-5|TRBV29-1|.
CSARSLAETQYF
TGCAGCGCCCGATCCCTCGCGGAGACCCAGTACTTC
>.|TRBJ1-1|TRBV7-6|.
CASSLGQGRSTEAFF
TGTGCCAGCAGCTTAGGGCAGGGTAGGAGCACTGAAGCTTTCTTT
>.|TRBJ2-5|TRBV30|.
CAWSAGVQETQYF
TGTGCCTGGAGTGCAGGGGTCCAAGAGACCCAGTACTTC
>.|TRBJ1-2|TRBV29-1|.
CSAVGDFGYTF
TGCAGCGCCGTCGGGGATTTTGGCTACACCTTC
>TRBD2|TRBJ2-1|TRBV10-1|.
CASSESGAGVDEQFF
TGCGCCAGCAGTGAGAGCGGGGCTGGGGTAGATGAGCAGTTCTTC
>.|TRBJ1-2|TRBV5-1|once
CASSIGHNYGYTF
TGCGCCAGCAGCATCGGACATAACTATGGCTACACCTTC
>TRBD2|TRBJ2-1|TRBV29-1|.
CSVEEGQGLASSYNEQFF
TGCAGCGTTGAAGAGGGGCAGGGACTAGCGAGCTCCTACAATGAGCAGTTCTTC
>.|TRBJ2-7|TRBV28|.
CASSPGEGVTYEQYF
TGTGCCAGCAGTCCCGGGGAGGGGGTGACCTACGAGCAGTACTTC
>.|TRBJ2-5|TRBV7-2|.
CASSGLYGVGSGTQYF
TGTGCCAGCAGCGGACTCTATGGGGTTGGGTCAGGGACCCAGTACTTC
>.|TRBJ2-5|TRBV5-1|once
CASSLVGEETQYF
TGCGCCAGCAGCTTGGTAGGGGAAGAGACCCAGTACTTC
>TRBD1|TRBJ1-2|TRBV5-4|.
CASSAGDVQGAYGYTF
TGTGCCAGCAGCGCAGGCGATGTGCAGGGGGCTTACGGCTACACCTTC
>.|TRBJ2-1|TRBV7-9|.
CASSAVGNEQFF
TGTGCCAGCAGCGCCGTCGGCAATGAGCAGTTCTTC
>TRBD1|TRBJ2-2|TRBV18|.
CASSLVAGGNTGELFF
TGTGCCAGCTCACTCGTCGCAGGGGGGAACACCGGGGAGCTGTTTTTT